The sequence of this TCR beta chain was determined in a study of blood T cell repertoires in COVID-19. Trimming took 1 base from V and 16 from J, leaving 14 bases between them. Germline CDR1 is SGHDN and CDR2 is FVKESK. This CDR3 has 12 residues. Clones were read by immunoSEQ multiplex PCR, and TCRdb kept only the in-frame ones, dropping some. The sample has roughly 350,000 clones; 90% to 95% are singletons. This chain connects TRBV14 to TRBJ2-1; D might be TRBD2 (6 bases). The sequence was obtained from a woman aged 18-29 years who had recovered from COVID-19. Specimen: peripheral blood. The CDR3 region is CASSQVASSAFF. The CDR3 bases are TGTGCCAGCAGCCAAGTCGCCTCTAGCGCATTCTTC.